Only a few counts were recorded for the clone carrying this T cell receptor (beta chain). What it recognizes is unknown. Sequence data for DNA of cultured CD4+ T cells were generated by the Oncomine TCR Beta short-read assay. Researchers extracted genomic DNA from CD4+ T cells that had been cultured. TCRdb reprocessed the PCR reads with MiXCR, giving one entry per CDR3 protein. The sample holds approximately 15,000 distinct CDR3 sequences, 50% to 65% seen once. This sample stems from a study of vaccination and CD4 T cells after COVID-19. Background on the study: The convalescents included six males and four females, and among them two were Hispanic while seven were Caucasian.

Treatment: roughly 11-day PBMC culture with coronavirus spike peptide pools or control peptides (ViraFEST assay). Positivity by PCR occurred from March to December 2020, a period that predated US Alpha, Beta and Delta variants. Negative-selection isolation of CD4+ T cells was performed after 10 days of culture. Germline CDR1 DFQATT, CDR2 SNEGSKA (reference sequence). Trimming pared 3 bases from V and 6 bases from J, leaving 15 bases between. This CDR3 spans 13 amino acids. The genes are TRBV20-1 and TRBJ2-7; D not certain. This sample comprised CD4+ T cells from blood, cultured in vitro, obtained before SARS-CoV-2 vaccination. The sequence was obtained from a human donor who had recovered from COVID-19. Written as DNA, the CDR3 is TGCAGTGCTAGGGGATTAAGGGCCCCCGAGCAGTACTTC. Translation gives CSARGLRAPEQYF.